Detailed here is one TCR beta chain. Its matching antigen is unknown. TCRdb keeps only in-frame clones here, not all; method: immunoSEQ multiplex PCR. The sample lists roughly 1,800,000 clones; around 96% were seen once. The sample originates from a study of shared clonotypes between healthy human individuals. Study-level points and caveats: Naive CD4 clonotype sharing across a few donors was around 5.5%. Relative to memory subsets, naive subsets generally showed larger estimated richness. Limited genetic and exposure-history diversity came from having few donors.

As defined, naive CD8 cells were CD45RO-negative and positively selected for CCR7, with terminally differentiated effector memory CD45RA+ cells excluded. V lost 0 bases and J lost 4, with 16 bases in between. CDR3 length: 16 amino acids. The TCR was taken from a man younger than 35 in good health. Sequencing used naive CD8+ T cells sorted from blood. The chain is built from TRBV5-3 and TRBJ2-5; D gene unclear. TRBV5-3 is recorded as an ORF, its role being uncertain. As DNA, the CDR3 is TGTGCCAGAAGCTTGGGAAGTGGCCCCCACCCAGAGACCCAGTACTTC. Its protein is CARSLGSGPHPETQYF.